Following are 16 T cell receptor beta chains from one sample sequenced in a study of cytomegalovirus exposure and HLA in healthy donors. Only in-frame clones appear in the TCRdb table, and some are missing; sequencing was by immunoSEQ multiplex PCR. The sample has 120,000 or so clones, roughly 86% seen once; the top ten hold under 5%. The sequencing input was PBMCs. Receptors were obtained from a young man in good health and CMV-seronegative.

This clone was seen only once. This chain connects TRBV11-2 to TRBJ2-1; 7 nucleotides align to TRBD2. The length of the CDR3 is 16 residues. The ends lost 3 bases at V and 0 bases at J; junction bases unmatched: 5. Germline V CDR1 and CDR2: SGHAT, FQNNGV. The CDR3: CASSFGRGSSYNEQFF. In nucleotides, the CDR3 is TGTGCCAGCAGCTTCGGTCGCGGGAGCTCCTACAATGAGCAGTTCTTC.

The rearrangement joins TRBV11-2 to TRBJ2-7; D call uncertain. The germline V and J ends were trimmed by 5 bases and 1 base, with 12 bases remaining between them. The germline CDR1 and CDR2 sequences are SGHAT and FQNNGV. There are 14 residues in the CDR3. CDR3: CASSPPLLSYEQYF. CDR3 bases: TGTGCCAGCAGCCCCCCACTCCTTTCCTACGAGCAGTACTTC.

The V gene is TRBV5-1, the J gene TRBJ1-3; 7 bases align to TRBD1. V was pared by 4 bases and J by 1 base, with 11 bases of the junction left unmatched. Germline V gene lookup returns CDR1 SGHRS and CDR2 YFSETQ. CDR3 length: 17 amino acids. The chain's CDR3 is CASSPPGGQQSGNTIYF. The CDR3 DNA follows: TGCGCCAGCAGCCCCCCTGGGGGACAGCAGTCTGGAAACACCATATATTTT.

The genes are TRBV5-1 and TRBJ1-1, with D tentatively TRBD1 (6 bases). V was clipped by 2 bases and J by 4 bases, with 15 bases between them. The CDR3 has 15 residues. Germline-derived CDR1 and CDR2 are SGHRS and YFSETQ. CDR3 nucleotides: TGCGCCAGCAGCTTAGACAGGCCCCTCGGCACTGAAGCTTTCTTT. It yields the protein CASSLDRPLGTEAFF.

V gene TRBV5-6 combines with J gene TRBJ2-3; a weak D match, TRBD1 (6 bases). CDR3 length: 14 amino acids. Germline V gene lookup returns CDR1 SGHDT and CDR2 YYEEEE. Trimming took 1 base from V and 4 from J, leaving 10 bases between them. The CDR3 protein is CASSLTGNADTQYF. The CDR3 DNA sequence: TGTGCCAGCAGCTTGACAGGGAATGCAGATACGCAGTATTTT.

This clone showed up just a few times. The V and J genes are TRBV5-1 and TRBJ2-7; D might be TRBD1 (6 bases). This CDR3 spans 14 amino acids. Germline-derived CDR1 and CDR2 are SGHRS and YFSETQ. The ends were cut back, 4 bases at V and 5 bases at J, with 16 bases in the middle. CDR3 residues: CASSLRTARDEQYF. CDR3 bases: TGCGCCAGCAGCCTCAGGACAGCCCGGGACGAGCAGTACTTC.

Here the CDR3 reads CASSQDRFETAYGYTF. The DNA for the CDR3 is TGCGCCAGCAGCCAAGATCGGTTCGAGACAGCTTACGGCTACACCTTC. The V gene is TRBV4-1, the J gene TRBJ1-2, with a weak D call TRBD1 (5 bases). V lost 0 bases, J lost 8 bases, and 19 bases lay in between. CDR3 length: 16 amino acids. CDR1 and CDR2 from the germline V gene are MGHRA and YSYEKL.

The chain is built from TRBV30 and TRBJ1-2; 10 nucleotides agree with TRBD1. The CDR3 has 13 amino acids. Germline values: CDR1 GTSNPN, CDR2 SVGIG (reference sequence). The junction had 1 base not matched to a gene; V was cut back by 0 bases and J by 6 bases. The CDR3 bases are TGTGCCTGGAGTGTAGGGACAGGGGATGGCTACACCTTC. It yields the protein CAWSVGTGDGYTF.

The CDR3 loop is CASGQGQYQPQHF. In nucleotides, the CDR3 is TGTGCCAGCGGACAGGGCCAGTATCAGCCCCAGCATTTT. This sequence joins TRBV27 and TRBJ1-5; 8 bases match TRBD1. V shed 8 bases, J shed 5 bases, and the junction held 5 bases outside the gene matches. Germline-derived CDR1 and CDR2 are MNHEY and SMNVEV (reference sequence). The CDR3 is made up of 13 amino acids.

The chain recombines TRBV27 with TRBJ2-7; unclear D gene. Germline V gene lookup returns CDR1 MNHEY and CDR2 SMNVEV (reference sequence). V was trimmed by 2 bases and J by 7 bases, leaving 12 bases between them. The CDR3 runs 13 residues. The CDR3 sequence is CASSLPGREEQYF. CDR3 sequence (DNA): TGTGCCAGCAGTTTACCCGGTCGAGAGGAGCAGTACTTC.

The V and J genes are TRBV6-5 and TRBJ1-4; 7 bases agree with TRBD1. The germline V gene has CDR1 MNHEY and CDR2 SVGAGI. There are 14 residues in the CDR3. Trimming removed 5 bases from V and 5 bases from J; junction bases left unmatched: 5. The CDR3, as DNA: TGTGCCAGCAGTCCGACAGGGAAAAATGAAAAACTGTTTTTT. Amino acid sequence: CASSPTGKNEKLFF.

J is TRBJ2-1 and V is TRBV10-3, with TRBD1 matching over 11 bases. The CDR3 is made up of 14 amino acids. V was pared by 6 bases and J by 9 bases, with 7 bases of the junction left unmatched. Germline V gene lookup returns CDR1 ENHRY and CDR2 SYGVKD. The CDR3 sequence: CAIRKGQGVSEQFF. In DNA, the CDR3 is TGTGCCATCAGAAAGGGACAGGGGGTCAGTGAGCAGTTCTTC.

The chain joins TRBV29-1 to TRBJ2-3; TRBD1 agrees at 11 bases. CDR3 length equals 16 residues. CDR1 and CDR2 (germline): SQVTM, ANQGSEA. Trimming removed 4 bases from V and 2 bases from J; junction bases left unmatched: 8. The DNA for the CDR3 is TGCAGCGTTGTTTTGGGGACAGGGGGTCTCACAGATACGCAGTATTTT. It encodes CSVVLGTGGLTDTQYF.

The V call is TRBV7-9, the J call TRBJ2-2, with TRBD1 identical over 9 bases. From germline, CDR1 is SEHNR and CDR2 FQNEAQ (reference sequence). Trimming removed 5 bases from V and 6 bases from J; junction bases left unmatched: 7. CDR3 length equals 15 residues. The CDR3 coding sequence is TGTGCCAGCAGCCGTACCGGGACAGGGCCCGGGGAGCTGTTTTTT. Its translation: CASSRTGTGPGELFF.

The chain combines TRBV7-9 with TRBJ1-2; 8 bases agree with TRBD1. Germline values: CDR1 SEHNR, CDR2 FQNEAQ (reference sequence). This CDR3 contains 16 residues. Trimming cost V 2 bases and J 6 bases; bases outside gene matches: 11. CDR3 bases: TGTGCCAGCAGCTTATCTGGGACAGGAGATACGAATGGCTACACCTTC. Amino acids: CASSLSGTGDTNGYTF.

Here the CDR3 reads CASSPGQVYNSPLHF. DNA of the CDR3: TGTGCCAGCAGCCCGGGACAGGTCTATAATTCACCCCTCCACTTT. The gene calls are TRBV6-5 and TRBJ1-6, with 8 nucleotides matching TRBD1. The CDR3 has 15 amino acids. CDR1 and CDR2 from the germline V gene are MNHEY and SVGAGI. Trimming removed 6 bases from V and 3 bases from J; junction bases left unmatched: 4.